The present entry profiles one T cell receptor (beta chain) with its context. This clone has just one count. Its binding antigen is unknown. No much larger clone exists at a distance of one base, and base qualities are not known. This sample is part of a study of T cell responses to AZD1222 COVID-19 vaccine (dated by TCRdb to the early 2020s). Context from the whole study: TCR sequencing covered 233 trial participants: approximately 200 given two doses of AZD1222 and about 26 given two doses of MenACWY control vaccine. Trial participants were enrolled by age into 18-55, 56-69 and 70-plus year subgroups, with around 150, 28 and 57 TCR-sequenced participants respectively. Summary of the overall study and its limitations: In the small 56-69-year group, the increase in depth fell short of significance, most likely because of low power. A significant rise in spike-specific TCR breadth and depth was observed after two AZD1222 doses relative to day 0 and relative to MenACWY recipients. Epitopes outside the regions mutated in the B.1.351 and B.1.1.7 variants were reportedly recognized by nearly half of the unique spike-specific TCRs. Participants were mostly white British, with more females than males. The authors suggested clonal diversity may have been underestimated. Because no samples from the day 14 peak response were available, repertoires could be characterized only after the peak T cell response. Only a handful of AZD1222 recipients were SARS-CoV-2 seropositive at baseline, limiting conclusions about previously exposed vaccinees. Vaccine-associated CD4 TCRs spanned the whole spike protein, with dominant responses in regions 160-218 and 743-854.

Read against the paper, the sample's time point label means: about 28 days (+/-7) after the second vaccine dose. AZD1222 recipients with second doses at about 4 weeks or about 12 weeks were pooled, because spike-specific TCR depth and breadth did not differ between schedules. Vaccinee samples came from UK trials COV001 and COV002, including a single-blind randomized controlled phase 2/3 trial of AZD1222 (ChAdOx1 nCoV-19) in healthy adults. For TCRbeta chain sequencing, PBMC samples were collected from trial participants at day 0 and at day 28 after the second dose. The CDR3 regions of human TCRbeta chains were analyzed by immunosequencing. The paper's data handling went like this. TCRs in the repertoires were matched against a reference library of SARS-CoV-2-specific TCRs that had been generated with the MIRA antigen-specificity platform. Breadth was defined as the fraction of unique TCRs that were SARS-CoV-2-associated. Depth was defined as the fraction of total T cells that were SARS-CoV-2-associated. Using the MIRA data, each spike-specific TCR was assigned both to the spike region to which the TCR was reactive and to a CD4 or CD8 class. Log10-transformed breadth and depth values were compared by one-way ANOVA with Sidak's multiple comparisons tests. Held by TCRdb, this immuneACCESS table contains in-frame sequences only and omits some clones. Under half of the omission traces to an unresolved V gene where checked; the cause of the rest is unknown. The V and J calls and clone size were taken over from that table, and D and trimming were inferred from the DNA. Recorded for this sample are roughly 150,000 clones; 91% of them occurred a single time. Roughly 1.2% of the sample belongs to the ten largest clones.

The sequences come from peripheral blood, collected 28 days after the second AZD1222 dose. The source of this sequence is an adult who received the AZD1222 COVID-19 vaccine.

The encoded CDR3 is CASSLGPNSNQPQHF. The nucleotide sequence reads TGTGCCAGCAGTTTAGGCCCGAACAGCAATCAGCCCCAGCATTTT. The chain is assembled from TRBV27 and TRBJ1-5, with no confidently assigned D gene. Trimming at the junction amounts to 2 bases on V and 1 base on J, and the germline ends lie 9 bases apart. There are 15 amino acids in the CDR3, from cysteine to phenylalanine inclusive. The CDR3 DNA has 45 bases and is translated from base 1. The germline V gene (reference sequence) provides CDR1 MNHEY and CDR2 SMNVEV.